This T cell receptor beta chain was retrieved from a study of response to subunit inactivated influenza vaccine. The CDR3 is 16 amino acids. Trimming took 1 base from V and 3 from J, leaving 13 bases between them. Per germline, CDR1 SGHTA and CDR2 FQGNSA. This clonotype occurred a few times. TCRdb ran MiXCR on the RT-PCR reads and lists one entry per CDR3 protein. The repertoire holds hundreds of thousands of distinct CDR3 sequences, with approximately 15% as singletons. The V gene is TRBV7-2, the J gene TRBJ2-1; D is possibly TRBD2 (5 bases). The clonotype originates from a man between 50 and 69 years old who received an inactivated influenza vaccine. Sequenced here: CD4+ T cells sorted from PBMCs, sampled 23 months after vaccination. In DNA, the CDR3 is TGTGCCAGCAGCTTAGGGCGGGTGGGGAACTACAATGAGCAGTTCTTC. It translates to CASSLGRVGNYNEQFF.